What follows are 17 T cell receptor beta chains derived from one specimen sequenced in a study of shared clonotypes between healthy human individuals. Profiled with immunoSEQ multiplex PCR; TCRdb holds only in-frame clones, not every one. The sample holds more than 2 million clones; nearly 97% are singletons and the top ten take roughly 0.13%. The sample was naive CD4+ T cells sorted from blood. The subset: CD45RA+ positively selected. All receptors come from a man aged 18-30 years in good health.

The V gene is TRBV27, the J gene TRBJ2-3, with 8 nucleotides matching TRBD2. The V segment lost 4 bases and the J segment 6 bases; nucleotides outside the gene matches: 12. The length of the CDR3 is 16 residues. Germline V gives CDR1 MNHEY, CDR2 SMNVEV (reference sequence). CDR3 bases: TGTGCCAGCAGTTCCCATAGGAGCGGGGGCTCCGATACGCAGTATTTT. As protein: CASSSHRSGGSDTQYF.

The gene calls are TRBV28 and TRBJ2-6, with D unresolved. This CDR3 is 18 amino acids long. CDR1 is MDHEN and CDR2 is SYDVKM in the germline V gene. Deletions cut 1 base from V and 0 bases from J, with 13 bases between. This CDR3 reads CASSLLVGPLSGANVLTF. The CDR3 DNA sequence: TGTGCCAGCAGTTTATTGGTGGGCCCTCTCTCTGGGGCCAACGTCCTGACTTTC. The whole variable domain, filled in from reference TRBV28 and TRBJ2-6, reads DVKVTQSSRYLVKRTGEKVFLECVQDMDHENMFWYRQDPGLGLRLIYFSYDVKMKEKGDIPEGYSVSREKKERFSLILESASTNQTSMYLCASSLLVGPLSGANVLTFGAGSRLTVL.

This chain uses TRBV6-1 with TRBJ2-1; the D is unclear. This CDR3 contains 14 residues. Germline CDR1 MNHNS, CDR2 SASEGT. The V and J ends lost 6 bases and 4 bases respectively, with 13 bases between them. This CDR3 reads CASSYTNIYNEQFF. CDR3 DNA sequence: TGTGCCAGCAGCTATACGAACATTTACAATGAGCAGTTCTTC.

V is TRBV6-5 and J is TRBJ1-6, with D unclear. The germline V gene has CDR1 MNHEY and CDR2 SVGAGI. The ends were cut back, 0 bases at V and 9 bases at J, with 12 bases in the middle. This CDR3 region has 15 residues. Here the CDR3 reads CASSYSPGFGSPLHF. CDR3 nucleotides: TGTGCCAGCAGTTACTCGCCGGGTTTCGGTTCACCCCTCCACTTT.

V gene TRBV4-2 combines with J gene TRBJ2-1, with TRBD2 identical over 12 bases. The CDR3 is 14 residues long. The V gene's germline CDR1 is LGHNA and CDR2 YNFKEQ. The trim removed 4 bases at V and 8 bases at J, leaving 3 bases unmatched. The CDR3 DNA reads as TGTGCCAGCAGCCCGACTAGCGGGAGTGATGAGCAGTTCTTC. Translating gives CASSPTSGSDEQFF.

V is TRBV6-6 and J is TRBJ2-7, with D perhaps TRBD2 (7 bases). The CDR3 totals 16 residues. Deletions cut 2 bases from V and 3 bases from J, with 17 bases between. Germline V gene lookup returns CDR1 MNHNY and CDR2 SVGAGI (reference sequence). The DNA of the CDR3 is TGTGCCAGCAGTTACCTATTAAAGGGGGGGTTCTACGAGCAGTACTTC. This gives the protein CASSYLLKGGFYEQYF.

In regard to this clone: The same CDR3 can be traced to other DNA sequences in this sample. The chain combines TRBV6-5 with TRBJ2-3; D uncertain. V was cut by 6 bases and J by 0 bases, with 4 bases left in between. The CDR3 contains 12 residues. Per the germline V gene, CDR1 is MNHEY and CDR2 is SVGAGI. The chain's CDR3 is CASSQSTDTQYF. The CDR3 DNA is TGTGCCAGCAGCCAAAGCACAGATACGCAGTATTTT.

Comments on this clone: Other DNA sequences in the same sample also yield this CDR3. This chain connects TRBV20-1 to TRBJ2-3; unclear D gene. V lost 6 bases, J lost 5 bases, and 6 bases lay in between. In germline, CDR1 is DFQATT, CDR2 SNEGSKA (reference sequence). The CDR3 loop spans 10 amino acids. The DNA of the CDR3 is TGCAGTGCCTCCCTAGATACGCAGTATTTT. Translated: CSASLDTQYF.

As regards this clone: Other DNA sequences in this specimen translate into the identical CDR3. The chain combines TRBV18 with TRBJ1-1; TRBD1 matches at 8 bases. CDR3 length: 15 amino acids. Losses at the gene ends were 3 bases for V and 4 bases for J; bases not matched to a gene: 7. Looked up from germline, CDR1 is KGHSH and CDR2 is LQKENI. CDR3 protein: CASSPRQGLGTEAFF. CDR3 DNA sequence: TGTGCCAGCTCACCGCGACAGGGGCTCGGCACTGAAGCTTTCTTT.

In nucleotides, the CDR3 is TGTGCCAGCAGCTTGGATAATAGGGGCACAGTGTCCTACAATGAGCAGTTCTTC. Protein sequence: CASSLDNRGTVSYNEQFF. This chain links TRBV5-4 with TRBJ2-1; tentative D call: TRBD1 (5 bases). The ends were cut back, 0 bases at V and 1 base at J, with 17 bases in the middle. There are 18 residues in the CDR3. Germline-derived CDR1 and CDR2 are SGHNT and YYREEE (reference sequence).

The rearrangement uses TRBV30 and TRBJ2-3; 9 bases match TRBD2. With V trimmed by 5 bases and J by 2 bases, 8 bases remained unmatched. Germline-derived CDR1 and CDR2 are GTSNPN and SVGIG (reference sequence). CDR3 length equals 15 residues. CDR3 bases: TGTGCCTGGGTGGGTCTAGCGGGGAACACAGATACGCAGTATTTT. Protein: CAWVGLAGNTDTQYF.

The chain joins TRBV4-3 to TRBJ2-7, with TRBD1 as a possible D gene (6 bases). Germline V gives CDR1 LGHNA, CDR2 YSLEER. The CDR3 is made up of 15 amino acids. V was pared by 4 bases and J by 3 bases, with 16 bases between. For the CDR3, the DNA is TGCGCCAGCAGCCCCCTGGCGGACAGCGGCTACGAGCAGTACTTC. This encodes CASSPLADSGYEQYF.

This chain links TRBV5-4 with TRBJ1-3; no firm D call. Per the germline V gene, CDR1 is SGHNT and CDR2 is YYREEE (reference sequence). The CDR3 covers 17 residues. Trimming shortened V by 4 bases and J by 0 bases, and 17 bases separated the two germline ends. In nucleotides, the CDR3 is TGTGCCAGCAGCCTACTGGAGGGCAGAGGCTCTGGAAACACCATATATTTT. This encodes CASSLLEGRGSGNTIYF. Full variable domain (outside the CDR3, taken from reference TRBV5-4 and TRBJ1-3): ETGVTQSPTHLIKTRGQQVTLRCSSQSGHNTVSWYQQALGQGPQFIFQYYREEENGRGNFPPRFSGLQFPNYSSELNVNALELDDSALYLCASSLLEGRGSGNTIYFGEGSWLTVV.

The rearrangement uses TRBV11-2 and TRBJ1-2; D not certain. V lost 1 base to trimming and J lost 9 bases, with 21 bases between them. Germline V CDR1 and CDR2: SGHAT, FQNNGV. The CDR3 runs to 16 residues. CDR3 sequence: CASSLVRTVTLWSYTF. The CDR3, as DNA: TGTGCCAGCAGCTTAGTCCGGACCGTTACCCTATGGAGCTACACCTTC.

V is TRBV6-6 and J is TRBJ2-1; the match to TRBD1 covers 8 bases. Germline V gives CDR1 MNHNY, CDR2 SVGAGI (reference sequence). This CDR3 has 14 amino acids. Trimming at V came to 7 bases and at J to 5 bases, leaving 7 bases not matched to a gene. In nucleotides, the CDR3 is TGTGCCAGCAACCCGGACAGGGTCGACAATGAGCAGTTCTTC. This codes for CASNPDRVDNEQFF.

V is TRBV6-5 and J is TRBJ1-5; weak D call: TRBD1 (6 bases). The CDR3 spans 14 residues. V was pared by 6 bases and J by 6 bases, with 15 bases between. Germline CDR1 MNHEY, CDR2 SVGAGI. The CDR3 spells CASSLGQGSQPQHF. The CDR3 DNA follows: TGTGCCAGCAGCCTCGGGCAGGGGTCTCAGCCCCAGCATTTT.

This clone was recorded only once. The rearrangement links TRBV6-5 to TRBJ1-1; D gene ambiguous. The CDR3 totals 15 residues. Germline CDR1 reads MNHEY; CDR2 reads SVGAGI. V was clipped by 0 bases and J by 0 bases, with 8 bases between them. The CDR3 is CASSYSPFMNTEAFF. The DNA for the CDR3 is TGTGCCAGCAGTTACTCGCCGTTCATGAACACTGAAGCTTTCTTT.